This T cell receptor (beta chain) derives from a study of spatial heterogeneity in lung cancer. TCRdb called the 5' RACE reads again in MiXCR, with one record for every CDR3 protein. The table lists over 85,000 distinct CDR3 sequences, approximately 19% of them singletons. Time point: blood at routine non-recurrence follow-up after resection. Trimming pared 2 bases from V and 3 bases from J, leaving 14 bases between. This CDR3 comprises 16 residues. In germline, CDR1 is SNHLY, CDR2 FYNNEI. The chain uses TRBV2 and TRBJ1-3; unclear D gene. This TCR was sampled from a male donor with early-stage non-small cell lung cancer. The starting material was PBMCs, obtained at follow-up. The CDR3 sequence is CASSENAPSIGNTIYF. DNA for the CDR3: TGTGCCAGCAGTGAAAACGCACCCTCTATTGGAAACACCATATATTTT.